Sequencing of this T cell receptor beta chain was carried out in a study of T cell responses to AZD1222 COVID-19 vaccine. Libraries were prepared by immunoSEQ multiplex PCR; TCRdb keeps only in-frame clonotypes and omits some of them. Here the sample spans about 190,000 clones, 85% to 95% being singletons. A note on this clone: The antigen remains unidentified.

Study findings and constraints: Nearly half of unique spike-specific TCRs reportedly avoided B.1.351 and B.1.1.7 mutated regions. Distributed over spike, vaccine-associated CD4 TCRs predominated at 160-218 and 743-854. Donors were largely white British and mainly female; clonal diversity was possibly underestimated. No repertoire was sampled before or during the peak T cell response, only after it.

This receptor was identified in an adult in good health. Sequenced here: peripheral blood, sampled on day 0 of AZD1222 vaccination.

The CDR3 DNA reads TGCGCCAGCAGCTTGGCCGACGCTTCCCCGCACTATGGCTACACCTTC. This codes for CASSLADASPHYGYTF. This sequence joins TRBV5-1 and TRBJ1-2; D gene uncertain. The length of the CDR3 is 16 residues. The germline V gene has CDR1 SGHRS and CDR2 YFSETQ. Trimming shortened V by 0 bases and J by 3 bases, and 15 bases separated the two germline ends.